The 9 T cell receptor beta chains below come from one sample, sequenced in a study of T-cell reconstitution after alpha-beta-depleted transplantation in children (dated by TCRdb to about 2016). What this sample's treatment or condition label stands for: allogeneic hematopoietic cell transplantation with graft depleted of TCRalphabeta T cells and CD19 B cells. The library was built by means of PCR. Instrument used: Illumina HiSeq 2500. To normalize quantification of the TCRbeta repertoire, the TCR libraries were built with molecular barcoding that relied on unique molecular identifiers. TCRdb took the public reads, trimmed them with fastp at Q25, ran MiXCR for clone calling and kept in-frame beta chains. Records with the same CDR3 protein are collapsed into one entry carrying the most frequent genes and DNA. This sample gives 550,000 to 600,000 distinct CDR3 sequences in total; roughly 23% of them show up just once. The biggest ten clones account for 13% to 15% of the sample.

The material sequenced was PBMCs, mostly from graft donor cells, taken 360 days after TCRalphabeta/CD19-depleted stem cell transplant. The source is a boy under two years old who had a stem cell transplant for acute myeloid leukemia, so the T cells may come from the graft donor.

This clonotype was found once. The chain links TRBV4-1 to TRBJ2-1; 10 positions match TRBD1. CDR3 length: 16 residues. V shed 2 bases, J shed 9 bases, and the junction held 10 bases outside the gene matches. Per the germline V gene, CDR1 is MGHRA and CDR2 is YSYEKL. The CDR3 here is CASSQRTQTGGGEQFF. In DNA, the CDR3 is TGCGCCAGCAGCCAACGAACGCAGACAGGGGGCGGTGAGCAGTTCTTC.

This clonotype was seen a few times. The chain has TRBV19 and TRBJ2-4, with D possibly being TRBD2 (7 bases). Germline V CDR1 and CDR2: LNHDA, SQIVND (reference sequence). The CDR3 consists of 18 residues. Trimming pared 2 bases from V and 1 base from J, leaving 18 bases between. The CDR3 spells CASSIRFTGRVAKNIQYF. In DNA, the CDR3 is TGTGCCAGTAGTATACGGTTCACAGGGAGGGTCGCCAAAAACATTCAGTACTTC.

CDR3 in DNA: TGTGCCAGCAGTTTCCGTGGGGGGGCCTCCACAGATACGCAGTATTTT. Protein: CASSFRGGASTDTQYF. The V and J genes are TRBV12-3 or TRBV12-4 and TRBJ2-3; D possibly corresponds to TRBD2 (7 bases). The CDR3 runs 16 residues. The germline V and J ends were trimmed by 3 bases and 2 bases, with 15 bases remaining between them.

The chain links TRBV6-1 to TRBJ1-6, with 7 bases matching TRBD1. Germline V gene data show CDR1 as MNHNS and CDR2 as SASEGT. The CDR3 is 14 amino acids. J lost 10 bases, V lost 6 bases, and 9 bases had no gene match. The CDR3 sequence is CASSPGQNLSPLHF. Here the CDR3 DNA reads TGTGCCAGCAGCCCGGGACAGAATCTCTCACCCCTCCACTTT.

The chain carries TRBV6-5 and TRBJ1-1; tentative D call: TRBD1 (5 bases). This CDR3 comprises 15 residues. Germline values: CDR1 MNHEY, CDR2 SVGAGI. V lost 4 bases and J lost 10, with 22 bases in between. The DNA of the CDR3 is TGTGCCAGCAGTTTCAACACCGGGACCCCCGGGGGAGCTTTCTTT. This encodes CASSFNTGTPGGAFF.

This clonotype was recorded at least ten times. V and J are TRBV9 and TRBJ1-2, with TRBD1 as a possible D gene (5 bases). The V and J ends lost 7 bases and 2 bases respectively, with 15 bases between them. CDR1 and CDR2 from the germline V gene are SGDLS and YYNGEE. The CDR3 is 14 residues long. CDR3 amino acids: CASGPGLPNYGYTF. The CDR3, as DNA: TGTGCCAGCGGACCGGGACTCCCGAACTATGGCTACACCTTC.

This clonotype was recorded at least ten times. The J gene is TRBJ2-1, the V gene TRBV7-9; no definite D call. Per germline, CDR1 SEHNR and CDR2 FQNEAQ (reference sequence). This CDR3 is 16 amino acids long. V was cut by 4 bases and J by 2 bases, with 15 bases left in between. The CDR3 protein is CASSSNGLGAYNEQFF. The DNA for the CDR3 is TGTGCCAGCAGCTCTAACGGCCTTGGCGCCTACAATGAGCAGTTCTTC.

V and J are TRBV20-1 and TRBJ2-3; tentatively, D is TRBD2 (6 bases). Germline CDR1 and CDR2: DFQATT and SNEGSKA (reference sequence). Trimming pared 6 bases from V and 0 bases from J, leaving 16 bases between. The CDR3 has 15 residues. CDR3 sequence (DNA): TGCAGTGCCAAGGAGCTGGAGGGCAGCACAGATACGCAGTATTTT. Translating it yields CSAKELEGSTDTQYF.

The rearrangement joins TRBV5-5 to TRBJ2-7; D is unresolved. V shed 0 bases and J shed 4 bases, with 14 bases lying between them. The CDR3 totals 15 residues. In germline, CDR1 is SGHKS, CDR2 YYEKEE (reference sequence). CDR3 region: CASSLDPSLWYEQYF. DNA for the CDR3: TGTGCCAGCAGCTTGGACCCCTCATTATGGTACGAGCAGTACTTC.